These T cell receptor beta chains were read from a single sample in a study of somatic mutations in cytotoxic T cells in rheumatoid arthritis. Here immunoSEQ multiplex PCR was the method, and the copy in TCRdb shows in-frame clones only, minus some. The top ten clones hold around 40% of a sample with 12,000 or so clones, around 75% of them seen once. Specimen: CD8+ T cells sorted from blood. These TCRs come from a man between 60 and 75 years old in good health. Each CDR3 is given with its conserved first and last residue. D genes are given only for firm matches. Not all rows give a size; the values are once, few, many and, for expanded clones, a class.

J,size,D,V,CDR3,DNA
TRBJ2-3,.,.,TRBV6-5,CASSYFGPTDTQYF,TGTGCCAGCAGTTACTTCGGTCCCACAGATACGCAGTATTTT
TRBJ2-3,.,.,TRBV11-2,CASSQEGPRRADTQYF,TGTGCCAGCAGCCAGGAGGGACCGCGGAGGGCAGATACGCAGTATTTT
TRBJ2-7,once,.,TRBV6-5,CASWTDSYEQYF,TGTGCCAGCTGGACAGACTCCTACGAGCAGTACTTC
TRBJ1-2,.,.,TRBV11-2,CASSLAVSGYGYTF,TGTGCCAGCAGCTTAGCAGTTTCGGGCTATGGCTACACCTTC
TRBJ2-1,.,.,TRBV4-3,CASSLGDFNEQFF,TGCGCCAGCAGCCTTGGAGACTTTAATGAGCAGTTCTTC
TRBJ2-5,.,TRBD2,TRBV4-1,CASSQGTGVAGGLGETQYF,TGCGCCAGCAGCCAAGGGACAGGGGTAGCGGGAGGGCTAGGGGAGACCCAGTACTTC
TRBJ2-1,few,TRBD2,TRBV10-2,CASSVGTTEEQFF,TGCGCCAGCAGTGTGGGGACTACCGAGGAGCAGTTCTTC
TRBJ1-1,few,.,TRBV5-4,CASSLARFAEAFF,TGTGCCAGCAGCTTGGCCAGGTTTGCTGAAGCTTTCTTT
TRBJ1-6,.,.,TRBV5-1,CATRSGAEISPLHF,TGCGCCACCCGAAGCGGGGCAGAAATTTCACCCCTCCACTTT
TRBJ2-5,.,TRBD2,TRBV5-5,CASSLVAGGGETQYF,TGTGCCAGCAGCTTGGTAGCGGGAGGCGGAGAGACCCAGTACTTC
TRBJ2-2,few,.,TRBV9,CASSVEAYTGELFF,TGTGCCAGCAGCGTAGAAGCGTACACCGGGGAGCTGTTTTTT
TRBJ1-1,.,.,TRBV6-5,CASSYSETGITEAFF,TGTGCCAGCAGTTACTCGGAGACAGGCATCACTGAAGCTTTCTTT
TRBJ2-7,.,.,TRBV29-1,CSALSAGSYEQYF,TGCAGCGCCCTTAGCGCTGGTTCCTACGAGCAGTACTTC
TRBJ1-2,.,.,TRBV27,CASSTGLGLRNGYTF,TGTGCCAGCAGTACGGGGCTTGGGCTTCGGAATGGCTACACCTTC
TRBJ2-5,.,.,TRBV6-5,CASGTGLGTQYF,TGTGCCAGCGGCACAGGTCTGGGGACCCAGTACTTC
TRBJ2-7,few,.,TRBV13,CASSRQGRYEQYF,TGTGCCAGCAGCCGGCAGGGGAGATACGAGCAGTACTTC
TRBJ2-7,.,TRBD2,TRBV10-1,CASSESASGRAMYF,TGCGCCAGCAGTGAGTCGGCTAGCGGGAGAGCGATGTACTTC
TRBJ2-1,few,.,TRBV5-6,CASSLVANEQFF,TGTGCCAGCAGCTTGGTTGCCAATGAGCAGTTCTTC
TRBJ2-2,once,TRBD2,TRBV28,CASSPTVLAGVGYTGELFF,TGTGCCAGCAGCCCCACGGTGCTAGCGGGAGTGGGGTACACCGGGGAGCTGTTTTTT
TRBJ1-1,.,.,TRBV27,CASSIQTGVNTEAFF,TGTGCCAGCAGTATCCAAACTGGGGTGAACACTGAAGCTTTCTTT
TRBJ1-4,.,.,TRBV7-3,CASSLMGGGNEKLFF,TGTGCCAGCAGCTTAATGGGGGGGGGTAATGAAAAACTGTTTTTT
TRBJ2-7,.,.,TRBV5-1,CASSLVGGPYEQYF,TGCGCCAGCAGCTTGGTTGGGGGACCCTACGAGCAGTACTTC
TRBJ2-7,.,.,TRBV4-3,CASSQDWPQGYEQYF,TGCGCCAGCAGCCAAGATTGGCCCCAAGGTTACGAGCAGTACTTC
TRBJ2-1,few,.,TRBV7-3,CASSPGPAPNEQFF,TGTGCCAGCAGCCCGGGCCCTGCCCCCAATGAGCAGTTCTTC
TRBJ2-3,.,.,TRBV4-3,CASSQVSTSLTQYF,TGCGCCAGCAGCCAAGTTTCGACTAGTTTAACGCAGTATTTT
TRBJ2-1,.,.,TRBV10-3,CAISEPAGTYNEQFF,TGTGCCATCAGTGAGCCCGCCGGGACGTACAATGAGCAGTTCTTC
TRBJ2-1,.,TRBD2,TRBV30,CAWSRLAGYNEQFF,TGTGCCTGGAGTCGCCTAGCGGGCTACAATGAGCAGTTCTTC
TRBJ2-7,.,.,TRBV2,CASSEAYGYEQYF,TGTGCCAGCAGTGAAGCGTACGGCTACGAGCAGTACTTC
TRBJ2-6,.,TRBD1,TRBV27,CASSLYRTGDGANVLTF,TGTGCCAGCAGTTTATATAGGACAGGGGACGGGGCCAACGTCCTGACTTTC
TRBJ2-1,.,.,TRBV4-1,CASSQGGRGGASSYNEQFF,TGCGCCAGCAGCCAAGGGGGACGAGGCGGGGCCAGCTCCTACAATGAGCAGTTCTTC
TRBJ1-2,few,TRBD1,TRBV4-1,CASSQEAGGHTF,TGCGCCAGCAGCCAAGAAGCAGGGGGACACACCTTC
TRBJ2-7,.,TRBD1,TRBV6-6,CASSYSGTGTYEQYF,TGTGCCAGCAGTTACTCCGGGACAGGCACCTACGAGCAGTACTTC
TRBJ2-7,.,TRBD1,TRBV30,CAWGQGASYEQYF,TGTGCCTGGGGACAGGGGGCCTCCTACGAGCAGTACTTC
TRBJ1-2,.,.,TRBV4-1,CASSSPNANGDGYTF,TGCGCCAGCAGCTCCCCTAATGCCAACGGCGATGGCTACACCTTC
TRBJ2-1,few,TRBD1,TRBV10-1,CASSETGQGPGEQFF,TGCGCCAGCAGTGAGACGGGACAGGGTCCGGGTGAGCAGTTCTTC